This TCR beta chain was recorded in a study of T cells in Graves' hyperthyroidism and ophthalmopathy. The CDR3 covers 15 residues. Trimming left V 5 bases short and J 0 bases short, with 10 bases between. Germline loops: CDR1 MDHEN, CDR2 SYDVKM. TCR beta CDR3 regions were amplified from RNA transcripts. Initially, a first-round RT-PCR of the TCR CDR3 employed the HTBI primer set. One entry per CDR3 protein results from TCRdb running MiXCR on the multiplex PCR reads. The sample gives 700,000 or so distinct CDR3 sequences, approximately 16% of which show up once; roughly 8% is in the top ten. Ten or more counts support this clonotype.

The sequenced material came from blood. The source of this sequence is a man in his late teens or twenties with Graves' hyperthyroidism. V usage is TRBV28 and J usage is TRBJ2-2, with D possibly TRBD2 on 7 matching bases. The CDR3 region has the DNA TGTGCCAGCAGTCAGGGGACTACGAACACCGGGGAGCTGTTTTTT. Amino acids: CASSQGTTNTGELFF.